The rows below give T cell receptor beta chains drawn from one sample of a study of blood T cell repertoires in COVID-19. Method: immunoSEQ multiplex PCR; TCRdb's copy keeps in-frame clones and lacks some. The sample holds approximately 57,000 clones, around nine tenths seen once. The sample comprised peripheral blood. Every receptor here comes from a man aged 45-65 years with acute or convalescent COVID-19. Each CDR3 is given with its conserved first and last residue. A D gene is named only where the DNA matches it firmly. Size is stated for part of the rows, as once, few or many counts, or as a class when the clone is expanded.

CASSLNVGSPLHF	TGTGCCAGCAGCTTAAATGTCGGGTCACCCCTCCACTTT	TRBV7-3	TRBJ1-6	-	-
CASSQTLNGNYGYTF	TGTGCCAGCAGCCAGACCCTCAACGGGAACTATGGCTACACCTTC	TRBV4-2	TRBJ1-2	-	-
CASSQVDSQTYEQYF	TGTGCCAGCAGCCAAGTCGACAGCCAGACCTACGAGCAGTACTTC	TRBV4-2	TRBJ2-7	-	-
CASSLVGADTQYF	TGTGCCAGCAGCTTGGTGGGAGCTGATACGCAGTATTTT	TRBV5-4	TRBJ2-3	-	once
CATSDWTGGRETQYF	TGTGCCACCAGTGACTGGACAGGGGGCCGGGAGACCCAGTACTTC	TRBV24-1	TRBJ2-5	TRBD1	-
CASGEPGQGVYEQYF	TGTGCTAGTGGGGAACCGGGACAGGGAGTCTACGAGCAGTACTTC	TRBV12-5	TRBJ2-7	TRBD1	-
CASSVDTGEQYF	TGTGCCAGCAGCGTCGATACGGGCGAGCAGTACTTC	TRBV9	TRBJ2-7	-	-
CASSVGGVSGNTIYF	TGTGCCAGCAGCGTAGGAGGCGTCTCTGGAAACACCATATATTTT	TRBV9	TRBJ1-3	-	-
CASSESRLLQETQYF	TGTGCCAGCAGCGAGAGCAGACTGCTCCAAGAGACCCAGTACTTC	TRBV9	TRBJ2-5	-	-
CASHGETQYF	TGTGCCTCGCACGGGGAGACCCAGTACTTC	TRBV2	TRBJ2-5	-	-
CSVEDGTQDPTDTQYF	TGCAGCGTTGAAGATGGGACACAGGATCCCACAGATACGCAGTATTTT	TRBV29-1	TRBJ2-3	-	-
CASSFYGELFF	TGTGCCAGCAGCTTTTACGGGGAGCTGTTTTTT	TRBV7-9	TRBJ2-2	-	-
CASSSGVTDQPQHF	TGTGCCAGTAGTTCCGGTGTTACCGATCAGCCCCAGCATTTT	TRBV19	TRBJ1-5	-	once
CASGQDGAQHF	TGTGCCTCTGGACAGGATGGGGCCCAGCATTTT	TRBV19	TRBJ1-5	TRBD1	-
CASSFASGRAYNEQFF	TGCGCCAGCAGCTTTGCTAGCGGGAGGGCCTACAATGAGCAGTTCTTC	TRBV5-1	TRBJ2-1	TRBD2	-
CASSQPSAKGGEKLFF	TGTGCCAGCAGCCAGCCTTCTGCGAAAGGGGGTGAAAAACTGTTTTTT	TRBV5-6	TRBJ1-4	-	-
CASNDRTGSANGYTF	TGTGCCAGCAACGACAGGACGGGTTCTGCTAATGGCTACACCTTC	TRBV2	TRBJ1-2	-	-
CASSITRSGLVPPREQFF	TGTGCCAGCAGTATTACGAGATCGGGACTAGTGCCTCCGCGGGAGCAGTTCTTC	TRBV7-8	TRBJ2-1	TRBD2	-
CASRPSAYDEQFF	TGTGCCAGCAGACCTAGTGCCTACGATGAGCAGTTCTTC	TRBV28	TRBJ2-1	-	-
CAWIGGADGYTF	TGTGCCTGGATCGGGGGGGCAGATGGCTACACCTTC	TRBV30	TRBJ1-2	-	-
CASSDGRQGSTNQPQHF	TGTGCCAGCAGTGACGGGCGGCAGGGAAGCACCAATCAGCCCCAGCATTTT	TRBV6-4	TRBJ1-5	-	-
CASSQVQGLTYEQYF	TGCGCCAGCAGCCAAGTTCAAGGACTCACATACGAGCAGTACTTC	TRBV4-1	TRBJ2-7	-	-
CASLTGYQPQHF	TGTGCCAGCCTGACAGGGTATCAGCCCCAGCATTTT	TRBV6-5	TRBJ1-5	TRBD1	-
CASRISGDSNQPQHF	TGTGCCAGCAGGATCAGCGGGGATAGCAATCAGCCCCAGCATTTT	TRBV6-5	TRBJ1-5	-	few
CASSFWVDRDSETQYF	TGTGCCAGCTCTTTCTGGGTTGACAGGGACAGCGAGACCCAGTACTTC	TRBV2	TRBJ2-5	TRBD1	-
CASSPGGTLSNHSPLHF	TGTGCCAGCAGCCCAGGGGGGACGTTGTCGAATCATTCACCCCTCCACTTT	TRBV5-6	TRBJ1-6	TRBD1	-
CSVDLQGQANGYTF	TGCAGCGTGGATCTTCAGGGACAGGCGAATGGCTACACCTTC	TRBV29-1	TRBJ1-2	TRBD1	-
CASRAQVISYYGYTF	TGTGCCAGCAGGGCTCAGGTTATCAGTTACTATGGCTACACCTTC	TRBV2	TRBJ1-2	-	-
CASTESSYNEQFF	TGTGCCAGCACAGAAAGCTCCTACAATGAGCAGTTCTTC	TRBV11-3	TRBJ2-1	-	-
CASSKQSGTDSSGANVLTF	TGTGCCAGCAGCAAACAATCCGGGACAGACAGCTCTGGGGCCAACGTCCTGACTTTC	TRBV11-2	TRBJ2-6	TRBD1	-
CASRKSSSSYNEQFF	TGTGCCAGCAGGAAATCGTCGAGCTCCTACAATGAGCAGTTCTTC	TRBV2	TRBJ2-1	-	once
CASTSGQLTLGTGYTF	-	TRBV19	TRBJ1-2	-	-
CASKTRGVEGYTF	TGTGCCAGCAAGACCAGGGGTGTAGAGGGCTACACCTTC	TRBV6-6	TRBJ1-2	-	-
CASSAQGQGGTTEAFF	TGTGCCAGTAGTGCACAGGGACAGGGGGGAACCACTGAAGCTTTCTTT	TRBV19	TRBJ1-1	TRBD1	-
CASTDRGTLYGYTF	TGTGCCAGCACGGACAGGGGAACCCTCTATGGCTACACCTTC	TRBV19	TRBJ1-2	TRBD1	-
CASSLLGGSVSNTDTQYF	TGCGCCAGCAGCTTGTTGGGGGGTAGCGTGTCTAACACAGATACGCAGTATTTT	TRBV5-1	TRBJ2-3	-	-
CASSYSRGSDTGELFF	TGTGCCAGCAGTTACTCTCGGGGTTCGGACACCGGGGAGCTGTTTTTT	TRBV6-6	TRBJ2-2	-	-
CASSLGTANTGELFF	TGTGCCAGCAGTTTAGGGACAGCTAACACCGGGGAGCTGTTTTTT	TRBV28	TRBJ2-2	TRBD1	-
CASSYQGQGNYGYTF	TGTGCCAGCAGTTACCAGGGACAGGGTAACTATGGCTACACCTTC	TRBV6-5	TRBJ1-2	TRBD1	-
CASSAPGTGNTEAFF	TGTGCCAGCAGCGCACCCGGGACAGGGAACACTGAAGCTTTCTTT	TRBV9	TRBJ1-1	TRBD1	once
CASSFAGGTGETQYF	TGCGCCAGCAGCTTTGCAGGAGGCACCGGAGAGACCCAGTACTTC	TRBV5-1	TRBJ2-5	-	-
CAWTRDRGDTEAFF	TGTGCCTGGACCAGGGACAGGGGGGATACTGAAGCTTTCTTT	TRBV30	TRBJ1-1	TRBD1	-
CASSLDQTKNIQYF	TGTGCCAGCAGCTTGGATCAAACCAAAAACATTCAGTACTTC	TRBV5-8	TRBJ2-4	-	-
CASSLGTALGYTF	TGTGCCAGCAGCCTAGGGACAGCCTTAGGCTACACCTTC	TRBV12-3/TRBV12-4	TRBJ1-2	TRBD1	-
CASSLSSRTAPQHF	TGTGCCAGCAGCTTGAGTTCGCGTACCGCGCCCCAGCATTTT	TRBV5-8	TRBJ1-5	-	-
CASRLTASNEQFF	TGTGCCAGCAGACTAACGGCAAGCAATGAGCAGTTCTTC	TRBV27	TRBJ2-1	-	-
CASSLGTGRSYGYTF	TGCGCCAGCAGCTTGGGGACAGGGAGAAGCTATGGCTACACCTTC	TRBV5-1	TRBJ1-2	TRBD1	-
CASSWAGRNEQFF	TGTGCCAGCAGTTGGGCAGGGCGCAATGAGCAGTTCTTC	TRBV12-3/TRBV12-4	TRBJ2-1	-	-
CASSLSGQGNSPLHF	TGTGCCAGCAGTTTATCAGGACAGGGGAATTCACCCCTCCACTTT	TRBV27	TRBJ1-6	TRBD1	-
CASSLDPAGEHSPLHF	TGTGCCAGCAGCTTGGATCCGGCGGGGGAGCATTCACCCCTCCACTTT	TRBV5-8	TRBJ1-6	-	-
CASSQDNSRTGTYNSPLHF	TGTGCCAGCAGCCAAGATAATTCCCGGACAGGGACTTATAATTCACCCCTCCACTTT	TRBV14	TRBJ1-6	TRBD1	-
CASSRATGGYGYTF	TGTGCCAGCAGCCGAGCGACAGGGGGCTATGGCTACACCTTC	TRBV2	TRBJ1-2	TRBD1	-
CASSLSWTANEKLFF	TGTGCCAGCAGCTTAAGCTGGACAGCTAATGAAAAACTGTTTTTT	TRBV7-8	TRBJ1-4	-	-
CASSPPGGLGGNTIYF	TGTGCCAGCAGTCCCCCGGGGGGCTTGGGCGGAAACACCATATATTTT	TRBV28	TRBJ1-3	-	-
CASSLAVGGGAGETQYF	TGTGCCAGCAGCTTGGCCGTAGGAGGGGGGGCCGGGGAGACCCAGTACTTC	TRBV5-6	TRBJ2-5	-	once
CASSLGGVVEKFF	TGTGCCAGCAGCTTGGGCGGGGTGGTCGAAAAGTTCTTC	TRBV9	TRBJ2-1	-	-
CASSQEPTGQGRPDTQYF	TGCGCCAGCAGCCAAGAGCCTACAGGACAGGGCCGGCCAGATACGCAGTATTTT	TRBV4-1	TRBJ2-3	TRBD1	-
CASSPGQGRNIQYF	TGCGCCAGCAGCCCGGGACAGGGGAGGAACATTCAGTACTTC	TRBV5-1	TRBJ2-4	TRBD1	once
CASSHRVNTEAFF	TGTGCCAGCAGTCACAGGGTGAACACTGAAGCTTTCTTT	TRBV6-5	TRBJ1-1	-	few
CASRDMLASTDTQYF	TGTGCCAGTAGGGACATGTTAGCTAGCACAGATACGCAGTATTTT	TRBV19	TRBJ2-3	-	-